The 19 T cell receptor beta chains presented below share a single source sample, sequenced in a study of blood T cell repertoires in COVID-19. This table comes from immunoSEQ multiplex PCR, and its TCRdb copy is limited to in-frame clones, with some not included. The repertoire consists of roughly 150,000 clones, with roughly 80% occurring once and the leading ten covering roughly 2.8%. Input material: peripheral blood. The receptors were gathered from a man between 65 and 80 years old with acute or convalescent COVID-19.

The chain employs TRBV20-1 and TRBJ2-3; no firm D call. CDR1 and CDR2 (germline): DFQATT, SNEGSKA (reference sequence). Trimming took 3 bases from V and 0 from J, leaving 10 bases between them. The CDR3 has 14 residues. DNA of the CDR3: TGCAGTGCTAGTCTCTCACAAAGCACAGATACGCAGTATTTT. It yields the protein CSASLSQSTDTQYF.

In DNA, the CDR3 is TGTGCCAGCTCACCGGGGGGGGCTCCCGAGCAGTTCTTC. Its translation is CASSPGGAPEQFF. The chain has TRBV18 and TRBJ2-1, with a tentative D call TRBD2 (7 bases). Germline V gives CDR1 KGHSH, CDR2 LQKENI. CDR3 length: 13 residues. Between the trimmed V and J ends, which lost 3 bases and 10 bases, there was a span of 13 bases. Complete variable domain (other parts from reference TRBV18 and TRBJ2-1): NAGVMQNPRHLVRRRGQEARLRCSPMKGHSHVYWYRQLPEEGLKFMVYLQKENIIDESGMPKERFSAEFPKEGPSILRIQQVVRGDSAAYFCASSPGGAPEQFFGPGTRLTVL.

This clone occurred once. The chain couples TRBV7-9 to TRBJ2-3; TRBD2 is a possible D gene (6 bases). Germline CDR1 and CDR2: SEHNR and FQNEAQ (reference sequence). Trimming stripped 7 bases from V and 0 bases from J, with 14 bases between. This CDR3 has 15 amino acids. The CDR3 region has the DNA TGTGCCAGCATCGATCCGGGAGTTAGCACAGATACGCAGTATTTT. It is translated as CASIDPGVSTDTQYF.

J is TRBJ2-3 and V is TRBV5-1; 7 bases are a match to TRBD2. Per germline, CDR1 SGHRS and CDR2 YFSETQ. The CDR3 is 15 residues long. The V gene end was trimmed by 1 base and the J gene end by 2 bases; junction bases not matched to a gene: 4. The CDR3 DNA reads TGCGCCAGCAGCTTGAGCGGGGCTAACACAGATACGCAGTATTTT. This encodes CASSLSGANTDTQYF.

The gene calls are TRBV9 and TRBJ2-7, with 15 positions matching TRBD2. The CDR3 runs 16 residues. J was trimmed by 4 bases and V by 4 bases; bases with no gene match: 6. The V gene's germline CDR1 is SGDLS and CDR2 YYNGEE. As DNA, the CDR3 is TGTGCCAGCAGCCCTGGGACTAGCGGGGGGACGTACGAGCAGTACTTC. Encoded protein: CASSPGTSGGTYEQYF.

The chain has TRBV6-1 and TRBJ1-5; 7 nucleotides line up with TRBD1. Trimming took 1 base from V and 1 from J; bases not matched to a gene: 13. The germline V gene encodes CDR1 MNHNS and CDR2 SASEGT. The CDR3 length is 19 residues. The CDR3 is CASSEGLNRGAMSNQPQHF. DNA for the CDR3: TGTGCCAGCAGTGAAGGTCTAAACAGGGGCGCGATGAGCAATCAGCCCCAGCATTTT.

V and J are TRBV27 and TRBJ2-7, with 10 positions matching TRBD2. Germline CDR1 and CDR2: MNHEY and SMNVEV (reference sequence). This CDR3 is 15 amino acids long. With 5 bases clipped from V and 0 bases from J, the junction kept 4 bases outside the gene matches. CDR3 nucleotides: TGTGCCAGCAGTATCTGGACTAGCGGCTCCTACGAGCAGTACTTC. Protein: CASSIWTSGSYEQYF.

The V gene is TRBV7-9, the J gene TRBJ1-1; a weak D match, TRBD1 (5 bases). The CDR3 is made up of 13 amino acids. Germline V gene lookup returns CDR1 SEHNR and CDR2 FQNEAQ (reference sequence). Between the trimmed V and J ends, which lost 3 bases and 3 bases, there was a span of 8 bases. The CDR3 bases are TGTGCCAGCAGCTTCACGGGGGACACTGAAGCTTTCTTT. It specifies CASSFTGDTEAFF.

The V and J genes are TRBV10-3 and TRBJ1-2, with 9 bases lining up with TRBD1. Germline loops: CDR1 ENHRY, CDR2 SYGVKD. This CDR3 region has 14 residues. The J segment lost 4 bases and the V segment lost 3 bases, leaving 3 bases of the junction unmatched. CDR3 nucleotide sequence: TGTGCCATCAGTGATTTACAGGGGGCCTATGGCTACACCTTC. This gives the protein CAISDLQGAYGYTF.

This clone was seen a few times. The chain uses TRBV7-2 and TRBJ1-1; TRBD1 might be the D (6 bases). V was pared by 3 bases and J by 1 base, with 21 bases between. The CDR3 contains 18 residues. Germline lookup yields CDR1 SGHTA and CDR2 FQGNSA. CDR3 coding DNA: TGTGCCAGCAGCTTGACGGGACAACGACTCAGAAGGAACACTGAAGCTTTCTTT. Translated, it gives CASSLTGQRLRRNTEAFF.

The chain is built from TRBV5-1 and TRBJ2-2; D is perhaps TRBD1 (5 bases). V was shortened by 4 bases and J by 4 bases, with 17 bases between the two germline ends. Germline lookup yields CDR1 SGHRS and CDR2 YFSETQ. This CDR3 contains 16 residues. In DNA, the CDR3 is TGCGCCAGCAGCCCCACAGGTGGAATAGTCACCGGGGAGCTGTTTTTT. Amino acid sequence: CASSPTGGIVTGELFF.

V gene TRBV5-1 combines with J gene TRBJ1-5; the D is unclear. Looked up from germline, CDR1 is SGHRS and CDR2 is YFSETQ. V lost 4 bases to trimming and J lost 3 bases, with 11 bases between them. The CDR3 sequence is 14 residues long. The CDR3 protein is CASSRNGDNQPQHF. The CDR3 nucleotides read TGCGCCAGCAGCCGTAACGGGGACAATCAGCCCCAGCATTTT. Using reference TRBV5-1 and TRBJ1-5 for the parts outside the CDR3, the full variable domain is KAGVTQTPRYLIKTRGQQVTLSCSPISGHRSVSWYQQTPGQGLQFLFEYFSETQRNKGNFPGRFSGRQFSNSRSEMNVSTLELGDSALYLCASSRNGDNQPQHFGDGTRLSIL.

The DNA for the CDR3 is TGTGCCAGCAGCTTAGGCGGGAGGCAGACCGGGGAGCTGTTTTTT. Protein product: CASSLGGRQTGELFF. This chain joins TRBV11-3 and TRBJ2-2, with TRBD2 identical over 8 bases. The CDR3 is 15 residues long. The germline V gene encodes CDR1 SGHNT and CDR2 YENEEA. The V segment lost 1 base and the J segment 5 bases; nucleotides outside the gene matches: 3.

The V call is TRBV6-5, the J call TRBJ1-1, with unresolved D. Germline V lookup: CDR1 MNHEY, CDR2 SVGAGI. The CDR3 length is 11 residues. The CDR3 DNA sequence: TGTGTCGTCTCCCTGAACACTGAAGCTTTCTTT. The encoded protein is CVVSLNTEAFF.

The chain recombines TRBV4-3 with TRBJ2-7, with 9 bases fitting TRBD1. With 4 bases clipped from V and 1 base from J, the junction kept 8 bases outside the gene matches. The CDR3 is made up of 16 amino acids. CDR1 is LGHNA, CDR2 YSLEER, per germline. CDR3: CASSPETGTGSYEQYF. For the CDR3, the DNA is TGCGCCAGCAGCCCAGAGACCGGGACAGGGTCCTACGAGCAGTACTTC.

The chain carries TRBV28 and TRBJ2-1; D is perhaps TRBD1 (6 bases). The CDR3 runs 19 residues. Germline V lookup: CDR1 MDHEN, CDR2 SYDVKM. V was cut by 4 bases and J by 0 bases, with 22 bases left in between. CDR3: CASSSPGHGPKSSYNEQFF. CDR3 bases: TGTGCCAGCAGTTCACCGGGACACGGTCCAAAAAGCTCCTACAATGAGCAGTTCTTC. Full variable domain (remainder filled in from reference TRBV28 and TRBJ2-1): DVKVTQSSRYLVKRTGEKVFLECVQDMDHENMFWYRQDPGLGLRLIYFSYDVKMKEKGDIPEGYSVSREKKERFSLILESASTNQTSMYLCASSSPGHGPKSSYNEQFFGPGTRLTVL.

This rearrangement joins TRBV30 to TRBJ2-7, with D possibly TRBD2 on 5 matching bases. Germline CDR1 and CDR2: GTSNPN and SVGIG (reference sequence). The V end lost 4 bases, the J end lost 0 bases, and 16 bases lay between the germline ends. This CDR3 spans 15 amino acids. CDR3 DNA sequence: TGTGCCTGGATTGGATCAAGCGGTAACTCCTACGAGCAGTACTTC. It translates to CAWIGSSGNSYEQYF.

V and J are TRBV5-1 and TRBJ2-7; TRBD2 agrees at 9 bases. CDR1 and CDR2 (germline): SGHRS, YFSETQ. CDR3 length equals 17 residues. V gave up 2 bases and J gave up 2 bases; unmatched junction bases: 11. CDR3 nucleotides: TGCGCCAGCAGCTTCCTGCCACTAGCGGGTGAAACCTACGAGCAGTACTTC. It yields the protein CASSFLPLAGETYEQYF. Together with reference TRBV5-1 and TRBJ2-7, the CDR3 gives the full variable domain: KAGVTQTPRYLIKTRGQQVTLSCSPISGHRSVSWYQQTPGQGLQFLFEYFSETQRNKGNFPGRFSGRQFSNSRSEMNVSTLELGDSALYLCASSFLPLAGETYEQYFGPGTRLTVT.

The gene calls are TRBV2 and TRBJ2-3; 9 bases are shared with TRBD1. In germline, CDR1 is SNHLY, CDR2 FYNNEI. The trim removed 5 bases at V and 5 bases at J, leaving 5 bases unmatched. The CDR3 runs to 14 residues. CDR3 in amino acids: CASSPDRGRDTQYF. CDR3 in DNA: TGTGCCAGCAGTCCGGACAGGGGCAGAGATACGCAGTATTTT.